Listed here are 10 T cell receptor beta chains from one sample, sequenced in a study of T cell responses to AZD1222 COVID-19 vaccine. Profiling relied on immunoSEQ multiplex PCR, and the TCRdb table lists in-frame clones only, not all of them. The repertoire holds about 110,000 clones, with roughly nine tenths as singletons. The sequencing here drew on peripheral blood, taken 28 days after the second AZD1222 dose. The receptors were gathered from an adult who received the AZD1222 COVID-19 vaccine.

This clone has just one count. The chain recombines TRBV4-2 with TRBJ1-4; D might be TRBD1 (5 bases). This CDR3 is 16 amino acids long. Germline CDR1 and CDR2: LGHNA and YNFKEQ. V lost 0 bases to trimming and J lost 0 bases, with 8 bases between them. CDR3 nucleotides: TGTGCCAGCAGCCAAGATGGGGCAGCAACTAATGAAAAACTGTTTTTT. Protein sequence: CASSQDGAATNEKLFF.

The CDR3 protein is CASSQLTGSYNEQFF. The CDR3 region has the DNA TGCGCCAGCAGCCAGTTAACCGGGAGCTACAATGAGCAGTTCTTC. The rearrangement joins TRBV4-3 to TRBJ2-1; a weak D match, TRBD2 (6 bases). The CDR3 runs to 15 residues. Trimming left V 3 bases short and J 3 bases short, with 12 bases between. Per germline, CDR1 LGHNA and CDR2 YSLEER.

The chain links TRBV3-1 (or the pseudogene TRBV3-2) to TRBJ1-5; the D gene is possibly TRBD1 (6 bases). Germline V gene lookup returns CDR1 LGHDT and CDR2 YNNKEL (reference sequence). V lost 4 bases and J lost 6, with 13 bases in between. This CDR3 has 14 amino acids. The CDR3 loop is CASSRNRVSQPQHF. The CDR3 bases are TGTGCCAGCAGCCGCAACAGGGTCAGTCAGCCCCAGCATTTT.

The chain uses TRBV11-1 and TRBJ2-3; D call uncertain. CDR1 SGHAT and CDR2 FQDESV come from the germline V gene (reference sequence). V was cut by 5 bases and J by 2 bases, with 8 bases left in between. The CDR3 has 13 residues. The CDR3 DNA reads as TGTGCCAGCAGCCGCAGTAACACAGATACGCAGTATTTT. It specifies CASSRSNTDTQYF. The complete variable domain, with remaining parts taken from reference TRBV11-1 and TRBJ2-3, reads EAEVAQSPRYKITEKSQAVAFWCDPISGHATLYWYRQILGQGPELLVQFQDESVVDDSQLPKDRFSAERLKGVDSTLKIQPAELGDSAMYLCASSRSNTDTQYFGPGTRLTVL.

This clone was recorded only once. V gene TRBV10-2 combines with J gene TRBJ2-1, with TRBD2 matching over 7 bases. The CDR3 totals 16 residues. Unmatched junction bases numbered 4, after V lost 0 bases and J lost 2 bases. CDR1 is WSHSY, CDR2 SAAADI, per germline. CDR3: CASSESSGVPYNEQFF. The DNA for the CDR3 is TGCGCCAGCAGTGAGTCGAGCGGGGTTCCCTACAATGAGCAGTTCTTC.

The V call is TRBV18, the J call TRBJ1-2; no clear D. CDR1 is KGHSH, CDR2 LQKENI, per germline. The V gene lost 3 bases and the J gene lost 3 bases, with 8 bases spanning the gap. The CDR3 contains 13 residues. The CDR3 coding sequence is TGTGCCAGCTCACCGGAACAAGACTATGGCTACACCTTC. Residues: CASSPEQDYGYTF.

This clone was counted once. This chain links TRBV5-6 with TRBJ1-1; the D gene is possibly TRBD1 (5 bases). V shed 1 base and J shed 0 bases, with 10 bases lying between them. Looked up from germline, CDR1 is SGHDT and CDR2 is YYEEEE. The CDR3 totals 15 residues. In nucleotides, the CDR3 is TGTGCCAGCAGCTTGCCAGGGTCCATGAACACTGAAGCTTTCTTT. Translation gives CASSLPGSMNTEAFF.

Details on this clone: A read error may produce the germline difference seen at one junction end. V gene TRBV7-9 combines with J gene TRBJ2-1; 9 bases are a match to TRBD2. CDR1 and CDR2 from the germline V gene are SEHNR and FQNEAQ (reference sequence). The CDR3 is 15 residues long. The CDR3 loop reads CASSLAGRGYNEQFF. CDR3 DNA: TGTGCCAGCAGCCTAGCGGGGCGGGGGTACAATGAGCAGTTCTTC.

The rearrangement links TRBV19 to TRBJ1-5; the match to TRBD1 covers 9 bases. CDR1 is LNHDA, CDR2 SQIVND, per germline (reference sequence). The CDR3 runs 16 residues. With 5 bases clipped from V and 6 bases from J, the junction kept 11 bases outside the gene matches. The CDR3 loop is CASSPQDRGRFQPQHF. The CDR3 bases are TGTGCCAGTAGTCCTCAGGACAGGGGCAGGTTTCAGCCCCAGCATTTT.

The chain has TRBV2 and TRBJ2-7; the D is unclear. The CDR3 spans 15 residues. V gave up 1 base and J gave up 3 bases, with 13 bases separating them. Germline lookup yields CDR1 SNHLY and CDR2 FYNNEI. CDR3 amino acids: CASSEVLGLVYEQYF. The CDR3 nucleotides are TGTGCCAGCAGTGAAGTGCTAGGATTAGTCTACGAGCAGTACTTC.